This TCR beta chain was recovered during a study of T cell responses to AZD1222 COVID-19 vaccine. V gave up 7 bases and J gave up 3 bases, with 8 bases separating them. This CDR3 has 12 amino acids. TCRdb's copy holds only in-frame clones and misses some; the assay was immunoSEQ multiplex PCR. The sample lists 100,000 to 150,000 clones, roughly nine tenths seen once, with about 6% in the top ten. Of note for this clone: Antigen: not known.

General study results and limits: Targets within unmutated variant regions were reportedly found for nearly half of spike-specific TCRs.

The rearrangement uses TRBV12-3 or TRBV12-4 and TRBJ2-3; tentatively, D is TRBD2 (5 bases). Sequencing used peripheral blood, obtained on day 0 of AZD1222 vaccination. This TCR was sampled from an adult in good health. The CDR3 nucleotides read TGTGCCAGCAAGAGGGATACAGATACGCAGTATTTT. This sequence encodes CASKRDTDTQYF.